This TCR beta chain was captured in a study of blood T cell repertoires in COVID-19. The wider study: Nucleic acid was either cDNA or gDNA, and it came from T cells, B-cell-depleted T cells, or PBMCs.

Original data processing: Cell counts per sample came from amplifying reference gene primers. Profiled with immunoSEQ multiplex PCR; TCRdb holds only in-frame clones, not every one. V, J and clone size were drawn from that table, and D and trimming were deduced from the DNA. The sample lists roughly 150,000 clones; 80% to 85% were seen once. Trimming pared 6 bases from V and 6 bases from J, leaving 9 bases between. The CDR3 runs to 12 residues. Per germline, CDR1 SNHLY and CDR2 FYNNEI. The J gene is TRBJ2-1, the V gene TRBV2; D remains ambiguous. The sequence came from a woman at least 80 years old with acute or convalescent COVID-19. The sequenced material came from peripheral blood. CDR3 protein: CASRAGSNEQFF. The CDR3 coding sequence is TGTGCCAGCAGAGCCGGTTCCAATGAGCAGTTCTTC.